This TCR beta chain is drawn from a study of blood T cell repertoires in COVID-19. Repertoires were generated with immunoSEQ multiplex PCR, while TCRdb's copy carries only in-frame clones and drops some. The sample lists 200,000 to 250,000 clones, around 81% occurring once. This CDR3 comprises 13 residues. V dropped 2 bases and J dropped 0 bases, with 8 bases sitting between them. Germline CDR1 SQVTM, CDR2 ANQGSEA. This clone has just one count. The sequencing input was peripheral blood. The sequence derives from a woman aged 25-40 years who had recovered from COVID-19. The chain is built from TRBV29-1 and TRBJ2-7, with D hard to call. Here the CDR3 DNA reads TGCAGCGTTGAATCTCAGTCCTCCTACGAGCAGTACTTC. Protein: CSVESQSSYEQYF.